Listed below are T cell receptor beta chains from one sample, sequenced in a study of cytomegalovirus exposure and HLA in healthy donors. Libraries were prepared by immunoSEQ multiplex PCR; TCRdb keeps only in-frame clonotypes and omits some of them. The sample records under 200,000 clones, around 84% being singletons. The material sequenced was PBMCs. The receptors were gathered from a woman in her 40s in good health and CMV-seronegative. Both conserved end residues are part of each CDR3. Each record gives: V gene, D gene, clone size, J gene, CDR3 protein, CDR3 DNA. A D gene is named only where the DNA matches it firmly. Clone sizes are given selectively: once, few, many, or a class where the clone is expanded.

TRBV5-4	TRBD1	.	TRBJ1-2	CASSPGTDRGGYGYTF	TGTGCCAGCAGCCCGGGTACGGACAGGGGGGGTTATGGCTACACCTTC
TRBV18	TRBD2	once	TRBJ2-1	CASSPGSGGNEQFF	TGTGCCAGCTCACCAGGCAGCGGGGGTAATGAGCAGTTCTTC
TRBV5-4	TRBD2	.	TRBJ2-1	CASSLVLGLQYNEQFF	TGTGCCAGCAGCCTGGTATTGGGACTACAATACAATGAGCAGTTCTTC
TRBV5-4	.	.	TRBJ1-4	CASSLADGGLVEKLFF	TGTGCCAGCAGCTTGGCGGACGGGGGGCTTGTTGAAAAACTGTTTTTT
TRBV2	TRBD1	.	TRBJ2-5	CASSRQGQQETQYF	TGTGCCAGCAGCCGACAGGGTCAACAAGAGACCCAGTACTTC
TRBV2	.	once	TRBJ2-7	CASSGGVRSYEQYF	TGTGCCAGCAGTGGAGGAGTCAGATCCTACGAGCAGTACTTC
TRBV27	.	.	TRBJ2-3	CASSYQVGRGTPTDTQYF	TGTGCCAGCAGTTATCAGGTAGGCAGGGGAACACCCACAGATACGCAGTATTTT
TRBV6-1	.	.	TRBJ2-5	CASSRAGGADGTQYF	TGTGCCAGCAGCCGAGCGGGTGGCGCGGATGGGACCCAGTACTTC
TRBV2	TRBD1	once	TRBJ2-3	CAGEQGVSTDTQYF	TGTGCCGGGGAACAGGGGGTAAGCACAGATACGCAGTATTTT
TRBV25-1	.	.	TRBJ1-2	CASSEWSQGSYTF	TGTGCCAGCAGTGAATGGTCCCAGGGGAGCTACACCTTC
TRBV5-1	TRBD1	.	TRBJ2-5	CASSFKGGGETQYF	TGCGCCAGCAGCTTTAAAGGGGGCGGCGAGACCCAGTACTTC
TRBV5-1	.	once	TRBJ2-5	CASSWERETQYF	TGCGCCAGCAGCTGGGAGAGGGAGACCCAGTACTTC
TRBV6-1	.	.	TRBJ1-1	CASSENRLTEAFF	TGTGCCAGCAGTGAAAACAGACTAACTGAAGCTTTCTTT
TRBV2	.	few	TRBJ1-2	CASKQNPYGYTF	TGTGCCAGCAAACAGAACCCATATGGCTACACCTTC
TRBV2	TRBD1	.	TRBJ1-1	CASSRQGENTEAFF	TGTGCCAGCAGTAGACAGGGGGAAAACACTGAAGCTTTCTTT
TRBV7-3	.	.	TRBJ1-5	CASSQTSGVGQPQHF	TGTGCCAGCAGCCAGACTTCAGGGGTCGGTCAGCCCCAGCATTTT
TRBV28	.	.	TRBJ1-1	CASSLSLRMNTEAFF	TGTGCCAGCAGTTTATCCCTGAGGATGAACACTGAAGCTTTCTTT
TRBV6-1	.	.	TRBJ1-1	CASTPDSTNTEAFF	TGTGCCAGCACACCCGACTCCACGAACACTGAAGCTTTCTTT
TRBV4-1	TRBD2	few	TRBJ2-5	CASSQNSGGDKETQYF	TGCGCCAGCAGCCAAAATAGCGGGGGGGATAAAGAGACCCAGTACTTC
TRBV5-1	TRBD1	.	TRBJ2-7	CASSFVQGAYEQYF	TGCGCCAGCAGCTTCGTGCAGGGGGCTTACGAGCAGTACTTC
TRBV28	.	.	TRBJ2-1	CASSLLLWTERVVDEQFF	TGTGCCAGCAGTTTATTACTCTGGACTGAAAGGGTGGTCGATGAGCAGTTCTTC
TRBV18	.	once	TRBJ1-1	CASFPAGTYNTEAFF	TGTGCCAGCTTTCCTGCGGGGACCTATAACACTGAAGCTTTCTTT
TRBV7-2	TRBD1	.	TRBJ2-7	CASSDQRGQVSYEQYF	TGTGCCAGCAGCGATCAGCGAGGACAGGTTTCCTACGAGCAGTACTTC
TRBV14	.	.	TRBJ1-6	CASSLTTWVLNSPLHF	TGTGCCAGCAGCCTCACGACATGGGTACTTAATTCACCCCTCCACTTT
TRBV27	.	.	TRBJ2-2	CASSLLVGGELFF	TGTGCCAGCAGTTTGCTAGTGGGCGGGGAGCTGTTTTTT
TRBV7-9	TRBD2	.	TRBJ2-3	CASSLSGGADTQYF	TGTGCCAGCAGCCTTAGCGGGGGGGCCGATACGCAGTATTTT
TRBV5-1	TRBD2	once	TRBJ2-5	CASSEQGAGGQETQYF	TGCGCCAGCAGCGAGCAGGGAGCGGGGGGCCAAGAGACCCAGTACTTC
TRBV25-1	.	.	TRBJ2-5	CASSAMVTVQETQYF	TGTGCCAGCAGTGCTATGGTGACAGTACAAGAGACCCAGTACTTC
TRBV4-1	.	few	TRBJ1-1	CASSRDREAFF	TGCGCCAGCAGCCGAGACAGAGAAGCTTTCTTT
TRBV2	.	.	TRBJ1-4	CASSLSDRPNEKLFF	TGTGCCAGCAGCCTTTCGGACAGACCTAATGAAAAACTGTTTTTT
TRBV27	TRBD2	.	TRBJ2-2	CASTLLAGDTGELFF	TGTGCCAGCACCCTTTTAGCGGGGGACACCGGGGAGCTGTTTTTT
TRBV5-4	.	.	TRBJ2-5	CASSLGTLETQYF	TGTGCCAGCAGCTTAGGGACATTAGAGACCCAGTACTTC
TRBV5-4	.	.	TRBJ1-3	CASSLDVRQSGHSGNTIYF	TGTGCCAGCAGCTTGGATGTCAGACAATCTGGCCACTCTGGAAACACCATATATTTT
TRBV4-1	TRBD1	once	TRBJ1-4	CASSLRTGTGGAANEKLFF	TGCGCCAGCAGCTTACGAACCGGGACAGGGGGCGCGGCTAATGAAAAACTGTTTTTT
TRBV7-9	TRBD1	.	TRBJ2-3	CASSPRQPRGHGTDTQYF	TGTGCCAGCAGCCCTAGGCAACCCAGGGGGCATGGCACAGATACGCAGTATTTT
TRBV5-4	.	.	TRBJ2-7	CASSREGEQYF	TGTGCCAGCAGCCGGGAAGGCGAGCAGTACTTC
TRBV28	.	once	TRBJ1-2	CASSFGRVHGYTF	TGTGCCAGCAGTTTCGGCAGGGTCCATGGCTACACCTTC
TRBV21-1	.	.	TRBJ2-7	CASSKGDRAHEQYF	TGTGCCAGCAGCAAAGGGGACAGGGCCCACGAGCAGTACTTC
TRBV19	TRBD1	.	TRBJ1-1	CASRTHTGAEAFF	TGTGCCAGTAGGACCCATACAGGGGCTGAAGCTTTCTTT